Below, 18 T cell receptor beta chains from the same sample are listed, as sequenced in a study of CD4 T cells in relation to SARS-CoV-2 and coronaviruses. No antigens are known for them. The protocol was immunoSEQ multiplex PCR, while the TCRdb copy is restricted to in-frame clones and leaves out a portion. The sample lists 15,000 to 25,000 clones; roughly 80% were seen once. Before the COVID-19 pandemic, during about 2010-2018, CD4+ T cells were taken from unexposed donors. After ten to eleven days of culture, CD4+ T cells were isolated. Sequencing input: CD4+ T cells from PBMCs, cultured in vitro. All receptors come from a human donor in good health.

This clone was detected only once. V is TRBV12-3 or TRBV12-4 and J is TRBJ2-2; D is uncertain. This CDR3 is built from 13 residues. V was clipped by 1 base and J by 7 bases, with 7 bases between them. The DNA of the CDR3 is TGTGCCAGCAGTTTAGGGGTTCACGGGGAGCTGTTTTTT. Translation gives CASSLGVHGELFF.

The rearrangement joins TRBV9 to TRBJ2-3; D may be TRBD1 or TRBD2 (5 bases each). Germline CDR1 is SGDLS and CDR2 is YYNGEE. CDR3 length equals 17 residues. V was cut by 3 bases and J by 0 bases, with 17 bases left in between. CDR3 amino acids: CASSGPGTTPSTDTQYF. Written as DNA, the CDR3 is TGTGCCAGCAGCGGCCCCGGGACGACTCCTAGCACAGATACGCAGTATTTT.

Only a few counts were recorded for this clone. The chain couples TRBV7-2 to TRBJ2-1; 12 nucleotides agree with TRBD1. V shed 5 bases and J 7 bases; nucleotides not matched to a gene: 9. From germline, CDR1 is SGHTA and CDR2 FQGNSA. The CDR3 spans 16 residues. CDR3 bases: TGTGCCAGCAGCCCCACCCGGGACAGGGGGCTTAATGAGCAGTTCTTC. This gives the protein CASSPTRDRGLNEQFF. The complete variable domain, with remaining parts taken from reference TRBV7-2 and TRBJ2-1, reads GAGVSQSPSNKVTEKGKDVELRCDPISGHTALYWYRQSLGQGLEFLIYFQGNSAPDKSGLPSDRFSAERTGGSVSTLTIQRTQQEDSAVYLCASSPTRDRGLNEQFFGPGTRLTVL.

This rearrangement joins TRBV30 to TRBJ2-5; TRBD2 aligns across 14 bases. The CDR3 extends over 17 amino acids. The ends lost 5 bases at V and 5 bases at J; junction bases unmatched: 13. Germline values: CDR1 GTSNPN, CDR2 SVGIG (reference sequence). The CDR3, as DNA: TGTGCCTGGTCCGTAAGGGGGACTAGCGGGAGTGGTGAGACCCAGTACTTC. Translation: CAWSVRGTSGSGETQYF.

The rearrangement uses TRBV19 and TRBJ1-5, with 8 bases lining up with TRBD1. Trimming cost V 7 bases and J 3 bases; bases outside gene matches: 5. This CDR3 has 14 amino acids. Germline lookup yields CDR1 LNHDA and CDR2 SQIVND (reference sequence). The CDR3 DNA reads as TGTGCCAGTACCGACAGGGGATCCAATCAGCCCCAGCATTTT. Translating it yields CASTDRGSNQPQHF.

The V call is TRBV18, the J call TRBJ2-3; the D call may be TRBD1 or TRBD2 (5 bases each). Trimming removed 2 bases from V and 5 bases from J, with 17 bases in between. Germline loops: CDR1 KGHSH, CDR2 LQKENI. The CDR3 has 16 amino acids. The CDR3 coding sequence is TGTGCCAGCTCACCAACCCCGGGGCGCAAAGTAGATACGCAGTATTTT. Translating it yields CASSPTPGRKVDTQYF.

This clone was observed a few times. In nucleotides, the CDR3 is TGCGCCAGCAGCCCGGGACTAGTCACAGATACGCAGTATTTT. Translation: CASSPGLVTDTQYF. This chain connects TRBV5-1 to TRBJ2-3; TRBD2 matches 8 bases. V lost 4 bases, J lost 2 bases, and 3 bases stayed unmatched. The CDR3 is 14 amino acids. Germline V gene sequence: CDR1 SGHRS, CDR2 YFSETQ.

As regards this clone: At one of its ends the junction is not consistent with the germline gene, which may arise from a read error. The chain links TRBV19 to TRBJ2-2; the D is unclear. This CDR3 contains 15 residues. CDR1 LNHDA and CDR2 SQIVND come from the germline V gene (reference sequence). CDR3 bases: TGTGCCAGTAGTATAGCTCAAGGGAACCCCGGGGAGCTGTTTTTT. This translates into CASSIAQGNPGELFF.

This chain uses TRBV6-2 or TRBV6-3 with TRBJ1-2; D ambiguous. This CDR3 spans 13 amino acids. The V gene lost 6 bases and the J gene lost 4 bases, with 12 bases spanning the gap. CDR1 is MNHEY and CDR2 is SVGEGT in the germline V gene. As DNA, the CDR3 is TGTGCCAGCAGATACGACACCATCTATGGCTACACCTTC. As protein: CASRYDTIYGYTF.

This rearrangement joins TRBV27 to TRBJ2-7; possibly TRBD2 for D (5 bases). Germline V lookup: CDR1 MNHEY, CDR2 SMNVEV (reference sequence). Trimming shortened V by 5 bases and J by 5 bases, and 16 bases separated the two germline ends. The CDR3 has 14 residues. Here the CDR3 DNA reads TGTGCCAGCAGTCGGCCTTATCCCGGGGACGAGCAGTACTTC. Translated, it gives CASSRPYPGDEQYF.

The CDR3 here is CASSQDRALAGRYQETQYF. Here the CDR3 DNA reads TGCGCCAGCAGCCAAGACCGGGCCCTAGCAGGGAGGTACCAAGAGACCCAGTACTTC. The chain uses TRBV4-1 and TRBJ2-5; D is perhaps TRBD2 (6 bases). V was pared by 0 bases and J by 0 bases, with 20 bases between. The CDR3 is 19 residues long. In germline, CDR1 is MGHRA, CDR2 YSYEKL.

The J gene is TRBJ1-5, the V gene TRBV6-5, with D unresolved. V shed 6 bases and J shed 4 bases, with 10 bases lying between them. The germline V gene has CDR1 MNHEY and CDR2 SVGAGI. The CDR3 loop spans 13 amino acids. The CDR3 spells CASRVSGNQPQHF. CDR3 nucleotide sequence: TGTGCCAGCAGGGTCTCGGGGAATCAGCCCCAGCATTTT.

The J gene is TRBJ1-2, the V gene TRBV12-3 or TRBV12-4; D ambiguous. V gave up 8 bases and J gave up 5 bases, with 12 bases separating them. This CDR3 region has 12 residues. The CDR3 DNA sequence: TGTGCCAGCGGCGCAGGCCCTTATGGCTACACCTTC. As protein: CASGAGPYGYTF.

The genes are TRBV12-5 and TRBJ2-5; 7 bases match TRBD2. Germline V gene data show CDR1 as LGHNT and CDR2 as FRNRAP. Trimming removed 0 bases from V and 1 base from J; junction bases left unmatched: 8. The CDR3 extends over 17 amino acids. The CDR3 spells CASGLVRGSGGQETQYF. DNA for the CDR3: TGTGCTAGTGGTTTGGTACGAGGTTCGGGAGGCCAAGAGACCCAGTACTTC.

The chain uses TRBV3-1 (or the pseudogene TRBV3-2) and TRBJ2-7; 12 bases map to TRBD2. CDR3 size: 14 residues. Trimming took 4 bases from V and 4 from J; bases not matched to a gene: 2. In germline, CDR1 is LGHDT, CDR2 YNNKEL (reference sequence). The CDR3 protein is CASSPSGRGYEQYF. The DNA of the CDR3 is TGTGCCAGCAGCCCTAGCGGGAGGGGATACGAGCAGTACTTC.

The chain employs TRBV10-3 and TRBJ2-2; maybe TRBD1 (7 bases). Germline V lookup: CDR1 ENHRY, CDR2 SYGVKD. The V and J ends lost 6 bases and 6 bases respectively, with 14 bases between them. The CDR3 is made up of 14 amino acids. The CDR3 DNA reads as TGTGCCATCAGAGGCGGGACAGCATCCGGGGAGCTGTTTTTT. Translation gives CAIRGGTASGELFF.

The chain employs TRBV7-2 and TRBJ1-6; no clear D. The CDR3 sequence is 12 residues long. Trimming took 2 bases from V and 8 from J, leaving 4 bases between them. From germline, CDR1 is SGHTA and CDR2 FQGNSA. CDR3 in amino acids: CASSLSDSPLHF. In DNA form, the CDR3 reads TGTGCCAGCAGCTTATCGGATTCACCCCTCCACTTT.

The CDR3 reads CAISVRGTSNSPLHF. CDR3 bases: TGTGCCATCAGTGTCCGCGGGACTTCTAATTCACCCCTCCACTTT. The chain uses TRBV10-3 and TRBJ1-6; possibly TRBD1 for D (5 bases). The CDR3 has 15 residues. Germline CDR1 is ENHRY and CDR2 is SYGVKD. The V end lost 4 bases, the J end lost 6 bases, and 13 bases lay between the germline ends.